The text below deals with one T cell receptor beta chain. The CDR3 runs to 14 residues. Trimming took 4 bases from V and 4 from J; bases not matched to a gene: 4. Germline V gene sequence: CDR1 MNHEY, CDR2 SMNVEV (reference sequence). Some clones are missing from TCRdb's copy, which holds only in-frame ones; the method was immunoSEQ multiplex PCR. The sample comprises more than 60,000 clones, roughly 90% of which are singletons, and approximately 1.4% rests with the top ten. These data belong to a study of T cell changes during pregnancy in multiple sclerosis. This sequence originates from a female donor with multiple sclerosis, enrolled in a pregnancy study. V usage is TRBV27 and J usage is TRBJ2-3; 8 bases fit TRBD2. The sequencing here drew on peripheral blood, taken in the second trimester of pregnancy. The CDR3 DNA is TGTGCCAGCAGTTCCGGGGGGGCGGCAGATACGCAGTATTTT. This translates into CASSSGGAADTQYF.